The clone carrying this T cell receptor beta chain occurred a few times. Its antigen is unidentified. The data are from a study of cytomegalovirus exposure and HLA in healthy donors. In germline, CDR1 is LNHDA, CDR2 SQIVND (reference sequence). The CDR3 contains 14 residues. Trimming took 6 bases from V and 0 from J; bases not matched to a gene: 2. The PCR made use of 60 Vbeta and 13 Jbeta primers. The protocol was immunoSEQ multiplex PCR, while the TCRdb copy is restricted to in-frame clones and leaves out a portion. Of under 70,000 clones listed, about three quarters are singletons. Study conclusions and caveats: Reports credit the classifier with highly specific, highly sensitive diagnosis of cytomegalovirus status. DRB1 had the most TCR associations and HLA-C the fewest, a later analysis found, with rates varying by HLA locus. There were some public TCRs occurring in many donors, but most TCR sequences were rare.

The chain couples TRBV19 to TRBJ2-3; 8 bases map to TRBD1. The sequence was collected from a female donor in good health and CMV-seronegative. Sequences were obtained from PBMCs. CDR3 sequence (DNA): TGTGCCAGTAGAGACAGGGGTAGCACAGATACGCAGTATTTT. Its translation: CASRDRGSTDTQYF. Based on the CDR3 plus reference TRBV19 and TRBJ2-3, the full variable domain is DGGITQSPKYLFRKEGQNVTLSCEQNLNHDAMYWYRQDPGQGLRLIYYSQIVNDFQKGDIAEGYSVSREKKESFPLTVTSAQKNPTAFYLCASRDRGSTDTQYFGPGTRLTVL.